This TCR beta chain was sequenced for a study of T cells in Graves' hyperthyroidism and ophthalmopathy. There were TCR beta CDR3 regions amplified from RNA transcripts. The HTBI primer set served for first-round RT-PCR of the TCR CDR3. TCRdb itself ran the multiplex PCR reads through MiXCR, one entry per CDR3 protein. The sample yields about 200,000 distinct CDR3 sequences, 15% to 20% seen once. Ten or more counts support this clonotype. In germline, CDR1 is KGHSH, CDR2 LQKENI. The J segment lost 9 bases and the V segment lost 0 bases, leaving 10 bases of the junction unmatched. This CDR3 is built from 16 residues.

The gene calls are TRBV18 and TRBJ2-2; 7 nucleotides agree with TRBD1. The source material was blood. The receptor was derived from a man aged 50 to 59 with Graves' hyperthyroidism. Here the CDR3 reads CASSPPRTGVSRELFF. In DNA, the CDR3 is TGTGCCAGCTCACCACCGAGGACAGGTGTATCCAGGGAGCTGTTTTTT. Full variable domain (outside the CDR3, taken from reference TRBV18 and TRBJ2-2): NAGVMQNPRHLVRRRGQEARLRCSPMKGHSHVYWYRQLPEEGLKFMVYLQKENIIDESGMPKERFSAEFPKEGPSILRIQQVVRGDSAAYFCASSPPRTGVSRELFFGEGSRLTVL.